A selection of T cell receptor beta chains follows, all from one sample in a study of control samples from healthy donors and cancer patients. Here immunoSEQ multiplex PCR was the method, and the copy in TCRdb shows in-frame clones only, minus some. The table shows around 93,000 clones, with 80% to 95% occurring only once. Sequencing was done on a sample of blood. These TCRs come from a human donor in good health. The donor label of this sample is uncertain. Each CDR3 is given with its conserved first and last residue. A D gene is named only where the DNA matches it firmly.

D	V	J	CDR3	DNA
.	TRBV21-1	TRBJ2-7	CASSNRDRGPVSSYEQYF	TGTGCCAGCAGCAACCGGGACAGGGGACCAGTAAGCTCCTACGAGCAGTACTTC
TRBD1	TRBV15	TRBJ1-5	CATKGQGPNQPQHF	TGTGCCACCAAAGGACAGGGCCCCAATCAGCCCCAGCATTTT
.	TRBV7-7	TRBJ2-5	CASSPSPGPAETQYF	TGTGCCAGCAGCCCAAGCCCGGGGCCGGCAGAGACCCAGTACTTC
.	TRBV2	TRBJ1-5	CASKNGYSNQPQHF	TGTGCCAGCAAGAACGGCTATAGCAATCAGCCCCAGCATTTT
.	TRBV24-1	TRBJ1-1	CATSDSLGPATEAFF	TGTGCCACCAGTGATTCACTTGGCCCGGCAACTGAAGCTTTCTTT
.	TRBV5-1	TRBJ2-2	CASSLERTYTGELFF	TGCGCCAGCAGCTTGGAAAGGACATACACCGGGGAGCTGTTTTTT
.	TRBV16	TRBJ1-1	CASSHIRSWDTEAFF	TGTGCCAGCAGCCACATAAGGAGCTGGGACACTGAAGCTTTCTTT
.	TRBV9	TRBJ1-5	CASSVGEHQPQHF	TGTGCCAGCAGCGTAGGGGAACATCAGCCCCAGCATTTT
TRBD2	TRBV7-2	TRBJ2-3	CASSLVGYSGGARDTQYF	TGTGCCAGCAGCTTAGTAGGGTATAGCGGGGGGGCTCGGGATACGCAGTATTTT
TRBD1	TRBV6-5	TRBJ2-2	CASSSPGQINTGELFF	TGTGCCAGCAGTTCTCCGGGACAGATTAACACCGGGGAGCTGTTTTTT